The 31 T cell receptor beta chains in this list originate from one sample, sequenced in a study of T cell repertoires in cytomegalovirus infection. TCRdb reprocessed the reads via MiXCR and lists one record per CDR3 protein. The data show about 460,000 distinct CDR3 sequences, 11% seen once. The source material was PBMCs. These receptors came from a human donor in good health (CMV status not recorded). Some clones in this sample may be carry-over from other donors' samples.

The V and J genes are TRBV29-1 and TRBJ1-5; possibly TRBD1 for D (5 bases). The V and J ends lost 7 bases and 0 bases respectively, with 13 bases between them. CDR1 is SQVTM, CDR2 ANQGSEA, per germline. The CDR3 runs 14 residues. The CDR3 loop reads CSASDTDSNQPQHF. In nucleotides, the CDR3 is TGCAGCGCCTCGGACACCGATAGCAATCAGCCCCAGCATTTT.

The J gene is TRBJ1-2, the V gene TRBV6-2 or TRBV6-3; TRBD1 is a possible D gene (6 bases). Trimming left V 7 bases short and J 3 bases short, with 18 bases between. There are 15 residues in the CDR3. Germline V gene data show CDR1 as MNHEY and CDR2 as SVGEGT. Here the CDR3 DNA reads TGTGCCAGCACCGTCTCAGGGGCCCGGTACTATGGCTACACCTTC. Residues: CASTVSGARYYGYTF.

This clonotype showed up many times. This rearrangement joins TRBV28 to TRBJ2-3; D is unclear. Looked up from germline, CDR1 is MDHEN and CDR2 is SYDVKM. The V and J ends lost 2 bases and 2 bases respectively, with 17 bases between them. The CDR3 spans 17 residues. Here the CDR3 reads CASSLGRFRRDTDTQYF. DNA for the CDR3: TGTGCCAGCAGTTTAGGTAGATTCAGGCGTGACACAGATACGCAGTATTTT.

The rearrangement joins TRBV19 to TRBJ1-1, with 8 bases matching TRBD1. CDR3 length equals 17 residues. Germline CDR1 LNHDA, CDR2 SQIVND (reference sequence). The ends lost 2 bases at V and 0 bases at J; junction bases unmatched: 8. The CDR3 DNA reads TGTGCCAGTAGTATAATTATCGGACAGGGTGTGAACACTGAAGCTTTCTTT. Translated: CASSIIIGQGVNTEAFF. The whole variable domain, remainder taken from reference TRBV19 and TRBJ1-1, is DGGITQSPKYLFRKEGQNVTLSCEQNLNHDAMYWYRQDPGQGLRLIYYSQIVNDFQKGDIAEGYSVSREKKESFPLTVTSAQKNPTAFYLCASSIIIGQGVNTEAFFGQGTRLTVV.

The sample holds many counts of this clonotype. The chain couples TRBV7-2 to TRBJ1-6, with D maybe TRBD1 (5 bases). Trimming pared 5 bases from V and 0 bases from J, leaving 14 bases between. From germline, CDR1 is SGHTA and CDR2 FQGNSA. The CDR3 contains 17 residues. The CDR3 is CASSIRGGSSYNSPLHF. The DNA of the CDR3 is TGTGCCAGCAGCATACGTGGGGGTAGCTCCTATAATTCACCCCTCCACTTT.

This clonotype was seen many times. V gene TRBV10-3 combines with J gene TRBJ2-5; D ambiguous. Trimming cost V 0 bases and J 1 base, with 6 bases left between them. Germline lookup yields CDR1 ENHRY and CDR2 SYGVKD. The CDR3 has 14 residues. This CDR3 is CAISESNSQETQYF. Here the CDR3 DNA reads TGTGCCATCAGTGAGTCAAACAGCCAAGAGACCCAGTACTTC.

V usage is TRBV20-1 and J usage is TRBJ2-5; 9 bases match TRBD2. This CDR3 is 16 amino acids long. Germline CDR1 and CDR2: DFQATT and SNEGSKA (reference sequence). Germline trimming cut 0 bases from V and 5 bases from J; bases unmatched to any gene: 10. The CDR3 sequence: CSARDPGREGLETQYF. DNA for the CDR3: TGCAGTGCTAGAGATCCCGGGCGGGAGGGCCTCGAGACCCAGTACTTC.

V is TRBV20-1 and J is TRBJ2-5; 13 bases are a match to TRBD2. The CDR3 sequence is 16 residues long. Germline trimming cut 6 bases from V and 2 bases from J; bases unmatched to any gene: 9. Germline CDR1 and CDR2: DFQATT and SNEGSKA (reference sequence). The CDR3 nucleotides are TGCAGTGCCAAAAGACTAGCGGGAGGTTATCAAGAGACCCAGTACTTC. It translates to CSAKRLAGGYQETQYF.

This clonotype was seen many times. The chain has TRBV9 and TRBJ2-7; TRBD2 agrees at 14 bases. J was trimmed by 4 bases and V by 0 bases; bases with no gene match: 3. The germline gives CDR1 SGDLS, CDR2 YYNGEE. The CDR3 consists of 16 residues. Here the CDR3 reads CASSVEGTSGRYEQYF. The DNA for the CDR3 is TGTGCCAGCAGCGTAGAAGGGACTAGCGGGAGATACGAGCAGTACTTC.

This clonotype came up a few times. V is TRBV3-1 and J is TRBJ2-1; D remains unclear. This CDR3 has 13 residues. Trimming took off 4 bases at V and 8 bases at J, with 12 bases between the two ends. Germline V CDR1 and CDR2: LGHDT, YNNKEL (reference sequence). The CDR3 loop is CASSPWLGDEQFF. In nucleotides, the CDR3 is TGTGCCAGCAGCCCATGGCTGGGCGATGAGCAGTTCTTC.

The sample holds many counts of this clonotype. The chain links TRBV11-2 to TRBJ2-7; tentatively, D is TRBD1 (5 bases). Germline V gene data show CDR1 as SGHAT and CDR2 as FQNNGV. The CDR3 contains 13 residues. The V end was cut by 8 bases, the J end by 2 bases, with 13 bases between. The CDR3 reads CASRVTATYEQYF. CDR3 coding DNA: TGTGCCAGCCGAGTGACAGCCACCTACGAGCAGTACTTC. Based on the CDR3 plus reference TRBV11-2 and TRBJ2-7, the full variable domain is EAGVAQSPRYKIIEKRQSVAFWCNPISGHATLYWYQQILGQGPKLLIQFQNNGVVDDSQLPKDRFSAERLKGVDSTLKIQPAKLEDSAVYLCASRVTATYEQYFGPGTRLTVT.

At least ten counts were recorded for this clonotype. The chain combines TRBV6-6 with TRBJ2-7, with TRBD1 matching over 10 bases. The V gene's germline CDR1 is MNHNY and CDR2 SVGAGI (reference sequence). The CDR3 has 15 residues. Trimming took 5 bases from V and 3 from J; bases not matched to a gene: 7. In nucleotides, the CDR3 is TGTGCCAGCAGTACCTGGACAGGGGGGAACTACGAGCAGTACTTC. It codes for CASSTWTGGNYEQYF.

This clonotype came up many times. The chain employs TRBV7-2 and TRBJ2-3; the D is unclear. Germline-derived CDR1 and CDR2 are SGHTA and FQGNSA. The CDR3 totals 16 residues. Trimming shortened V by 0 bases and J by 4 bases, and 14 bases separated the two germline ends. CDR3 sequence (DNA): TGTGCCAGCAGCTTAGCCCCCCACGGGTCAGCAGATACGCAGTATTTT. This codes for CASSLAPHGSADTQYF.

This chain connects TRBV9 to TRBJ1-5; D ambiguous. Germline V gene lookup returns CDR1 SGDLS and CDR2 YYNGEE. The CDR3 has 16 amino acids. Trimming cost V 1 base and J 1 base, with 12 bases left between them. The DNA of the CDR3 is TGTGCCAGCAGCGTATTACGGTGGGGAAGCAATCAGCCCCAGCATTTT. This sequence encodes CASSVLRWGSNQPQHF.

This clonotype was seen many times. The V and J genes are TRBV5-5 and TRBJ1-1; D is unresolved. CDR3 length: 15 residues. Trimming pared 2 bases from V and 0 bases from J, leaving 11 bases between. CDR1 is SGHKS, CDR2 YYEKEE, per germline (reference sequence). DNA of the CDR3: TGTGCCAGCAGCTTATCCCAGACCATGAACACTGAAGCTTTCTTT. Translating gives CASSLSQTMNTEAFF.

The rearrangement joins TRBV28 to TRBJ2-4, with unresolved D. The CDR3 is 15 residues long. Trimming removed 2 bases from V and 0 bases from J, with 8 bases in between. Germline CDR1 reads MDHEN; CDR2 reads SYDVKM. This CDR3 is CASSLRHLAKNIQYF. The CDR3, as DNA: TGTGCCAGCAGTTTAAGACATTTAGCCAAAAACATTCAGTACTTC.

This clonotype occurred many times. The V call is TRBV5-4, the J call TRBJ2-5, with D possibly matching TRBD1 (6 bases). CDR1 is SGHNT, CDR2 YYREEE, per germline (reference sequence). Trimming took 1 base from V and 3 from J, leaving 10 bases between them. The CDR3 has 14 amino acids. The CDR3 region has the DNA TGTGCCAGCAGCTTGCGCAAGGGGGAAGAGACCCAGTACTTC. Encoded protein: CASSLRKGEETQYF.

This clonotype occurred a few times. J is TRBJ2-1 and V is TRBV9; D might be TRBD2 (6 bases). V dropped 0 bases and J dropped 1 base, with 11 bases sitting between them. The CDR3 totals 16 residues. The germline CDR1 and CDR2 sequences are SGDLS and YYNGEE. The CDR3 DNA is TGTGCCAGCAGCGTAGTAGCGGAGAGATCCTACAATGAGCAGTTCTTC. This encodes CASSVVAERSYNEQFF. The full variable domain, with the rest looked up from reference TRBV9 and TRBJ2-1, is DSGVTQTPKHLITATGQRVTLRCSPRSGDLSVYWYQQSLDQGLQFLIQYYNGEERAKGNILERFSAQQFPDLHSELNLSSLELGDSALYFCASSVVAERSYNEQFFGPGTRLTVL.

This clonotype appeared many times. V gene TRBV7-9 combines with J gene TRBJ2-2, with TRBD1 matching over 8 bases. V trimming: 10 bases; J trimming: 1 base; junction bases outside the gene matches: 11. In germline, CDR1 is SEHNR, CDR2 FQNEAQ (reference sequence). The CDR3 extends over 16 amino acids. CDR3 in amino acids: CATAASGTGNTGELFF. CDR3 sequence (DNA): TGTGCCACGGCCGCATCCGGGACAGGGAACACCGGGGAGCTGTTTTTT.

This clonotype showed up just a few times. The V gene is TRBV19, the J gene TRBJ1-1; the D is unclear. This CDR3 spans 13 amino acids. CDR1 LNHDA and CDR2 SQIVND come from the germline V gene (reference sequence). V lost 1 base to trimming and J lost 4 bases, with 7 bases between them. The CDR3 DNA follows: TGTGCCAGTAGTATAGTACTCCGCACTGAAGCTTTCTTT. It translates to CASSIVLRTEAFF.

The rearrangement uses TRBV15 and TRBJ2-1; possible D gene TRBD2, 5 bases. This CDR3 region has 14 residues. With 5 bases removed from V and 7 bases from J, the gap between germline ends came to 15 bases. Per germline, CDR1 LNHNV and CDR2 YYDKDF (reference sequence). CDR3 DNA: TGTGCCACCAGCTCCCGACTACCGCCAAATGAGCAGTTCTTC. Its protein product is CATSSRLPPNEQFF.

Comments on this clonotype: A single base separates this from a much larger clone, so it may be a read error. This chain joins TRBV19 and TRBJ1-1; weak D call: TRBD1 (6 bases). Germline values: CDR1 LNHDA, CDR2 SQIVND (reference sequence). CDR3 length: 13 amino acids. CDR3 loop: CASSDTGNTEALF. CDR3 DNA: TGTGCCAGTAGCGACACAGGGAACACTGAAGCTCTCTTT.

The sample holds many counts of this clonotype. The CDR3 is CASSETDYYGYTF. DNA for the CDR3: TGTGCCAGCAGTGAGACCGATTACTATGGCTACACCTTC. The genes are TRBV6-1 and TRBJ1-2; no firm D call. Germline loops: CDR1 MNHNS, CDR2 SASEGT. V dropped 3 bases and J dropped 3 bases, with 8 bases sitting between them. The CDR3 is 13 amino acids.

This chain joins TRBV20-1 and TRBJ2-7; tentatively, D is TRBD1 (6 bases). Deletions cut 7 bases from V and 4 bases from J, with 23 bases between. The CDR3 extends over 15 amino acids. Germline V gives CDR1 DFQATT, CDR2 SNEGSKA (reference sequence). The chain's CDR3 is CSVDRPVPSPYEQYF. CDR3 coding DNA: TGCAGTGTTGACAGGCCCGTTCCCTCTCCGTACGAGCAGTACTTC.

This clonotype was found many times. The chain links TRBV7-8 to TRBJ2-7; D is perhaps TRBD2 (7 bases). V lost 6 bases and J 3 bases, leaving 18 bases between the germline ends. Germline V lookup: CDR1 SGHVS, CDR2 FQNEAQ. CDR3 length: 15 residues. The CDR3 coding sequence is TGTGCCAGCAGTTTAAAGGGGGGGGGCTTCTACGAGCAGTACTTC. Its protein is CASSLKGGGFYEQYF.

In regard to this clonotype: A clone one base away is much larger, so this may be a read error. The CDR3 end shows no conserved phenylalanine or tryptophan, and so a read error is likely. J is TRBJ1-2 and V is TRBV5-6, with a tentative D call TRBD1 (6 bases). Trimming removed 4 bases from V and 4 bases from J, with 11 bases in between. Germline V gives CDR1 SGHDT, CDR2 YYEEEE. The CDR3 sequence is 13 residues long. The CDR3 DNA reads as TGTGCCAGCAGCCTGGACAGTATCTATGGCTACACCTCC. Translation gives CASSLDSIYGYTS.

This clonotype occurred a few times. The chain carries TRBV28 and TRBJ2-4, with D hard to call. This CDR3 has 17 residues. V gave up 5 bases and J gave up 0 bases, with 17 bases separating them. CDR1 is MDHEN, CDR2 SYDVKM, per germline. For the CDR3, the DNA is TGTGCCAGCAGTCCCTTTAAAGAGGTGGTAGCCAAAAACATTCAGTACTTC. Translated: CASSPFKEVVAKNIQYF.

This clonotype was seen a single time. The rearrangement joins TRBV7-9 to TRBJ2-5; D perhaps matches TRBD2 (5 bases). Trimming shortened V by 5 bases and J by 1 base, and 23 bases separated the two germline ends. The CDR3 runs 18 residues. Per the germline V gene, CDR1 is SEHNR and CDR2 is FQNEAQ (reference sequence). CDR3 DNA sequence: TGTGCCAGCAGCCGAGCCCCCGGGGAACGCAGGAGCCAAGAGACCCAGTACTTC. This translates into CASSRAPGERRSQETQYF.

This sequence joins TRBV18 and TRBJ2-1, with D perhaps TRBD2 (6 bases). Trimming stripped 3 bases from V and 9 bases from J, with 15 bases between. The length of the CDR3 is 14 residues. The V gene's germline CDR1 is KGHSH and CDR2 LQKENI. CDR3 bases: TGTGCCAGCTCACCTGGGATCTCGGAGGGTGAGCAGTTCTTC. This encodes CASSPGISEGEQFF.

This clonotype was seen repeatedly, ten times or more. The chain is built from TRBV6-6 and TRBJ1-5; perhaps TRBD1 as D (5 bases). The CDR3 consists of 15 residues. Germline V gene data show CDR1 as MNHNY and CDR2 as SVGAGI (reference sequence). Trimming took 7 bases from V and 0 from J, leaving 13 bases between them. Here the CDR3 reads CASIRGWDSNQPQHF. The CDR3 nucleotides read TGTGCCAGCATTAGGGGTTGGGATAGCAATCAGCCCCAGCATTTT.

There are many counts of this clonotype. This chain connects TRBV6-1 to TRBJ2-7; 7 bases map to TRBD2. The V and J ends lost 0 bases and 7 bases, in that order; junction bases with no gene match: 3. This CDR3 region has 13 residues. The V gene's germline CDR1 is MNHNS and CDR2 SASEGT. CDR3: CASSEAAGVEQYF. The DNA for the CDR3 is TGTGCCAGCAGTGAAGCGGCGGGAGTTGAGCAGTACTTC.